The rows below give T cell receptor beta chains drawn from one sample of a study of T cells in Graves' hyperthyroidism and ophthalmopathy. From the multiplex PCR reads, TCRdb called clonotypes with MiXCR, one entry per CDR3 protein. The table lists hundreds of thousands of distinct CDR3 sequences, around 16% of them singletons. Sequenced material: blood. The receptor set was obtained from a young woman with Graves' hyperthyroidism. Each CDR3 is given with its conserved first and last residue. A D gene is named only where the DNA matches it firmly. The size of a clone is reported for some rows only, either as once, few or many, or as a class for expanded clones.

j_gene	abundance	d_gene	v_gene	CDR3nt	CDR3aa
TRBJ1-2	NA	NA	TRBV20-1	TGCAGTGGAAGGACAGAACGAGGCTACACCTTC	CSGRTERGYTF
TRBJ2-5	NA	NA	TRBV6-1	TGTGCCGGCGCCTCAACCGGGACACAAGAGACCCAGTACTTC	CAGASTGTQETQYF
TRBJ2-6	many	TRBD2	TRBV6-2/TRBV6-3	TGTGCCAGCAGTTCCGCCCTAGCGGGGGACCTCTCTGGGGCCAACGTCCTGACTTTC	CASSSALAGDLSGANVLTF
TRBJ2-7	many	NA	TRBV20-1	TGCAGTGCTAAGCCGCGGAATTCCTACGAGCAGTACTTC	CSAKPRNSYEQYF
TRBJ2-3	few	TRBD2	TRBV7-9	TGTGCCAGCAGCCCAACCGGGACTAGCGGGAGCACAGATACGCAGTATTTT	CASSPTGTSGSTDTQYF
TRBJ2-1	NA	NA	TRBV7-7	TGTGCTAGCAGCTTCTCTCGGGTCGAGGAGCAGTTCTTC	CASSFSRVEEQFF
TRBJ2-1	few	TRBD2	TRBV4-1	TGCGCCAGCAGCCAAGGCCAGCGGGAGAAATTTGGCAATGAGCAGTTCTTC	CASSQGQREKFGNEQFF
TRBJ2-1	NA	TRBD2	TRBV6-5	TGTGCCAGCAGTTACTCGCTGCGGGAGGGCTTCTTCGGTGAGCAGTTCTTC	CASSYSLREGFFGEQFF
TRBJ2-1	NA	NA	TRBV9	TGTGCCAGCAGCGTTAGTGGACCTACCTACAATGAGCAGTTCTTC	CASSVSGPTYNEQFF
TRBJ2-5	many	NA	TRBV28	TGTGCCAGCAGCCTACAGGGATGGTCGACCCAGTACTTC	CASSLQGWSTQYF
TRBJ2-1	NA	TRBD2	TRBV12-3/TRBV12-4	TGTGCCAGCAGACCGCCCCTTGGGGGGGGAGGTGAGCAGTTCTTC	CASRPPLGGGGEQFF
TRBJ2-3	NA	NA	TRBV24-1	TGTGCCACCAGTGTGCGTGGACTGACAGATACGCAGTATTTT	CATSVRGLTDTQYF
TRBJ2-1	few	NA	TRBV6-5	TGTGCCAGCAGTTGGAGTCGCGAGCAGTTCTTC	CASSWSREQFF
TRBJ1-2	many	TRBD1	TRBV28	TGTGCCAGCAGTCCCCCGGGACAGGGAATCGGCTACACCTTC	CASSPPGQGIGYTF
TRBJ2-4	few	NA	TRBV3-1	TGTGCCAGCAGCCAAGTTGCGGCAGGGGTCACTATAGCCAAAAACATTCAGTACTTC	CASSQVAAGVTIAKNIQYF
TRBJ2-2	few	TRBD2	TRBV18	TGTGCCAGCTCACCAAGGTCAAGCGGGAGTGGCGGGGAGCTGTTTTTT	CASSPRSSGSGGELFF
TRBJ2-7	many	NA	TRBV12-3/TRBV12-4	TGTGCCAGCAGTTTGAGGGCGGGTAGCTCCTACGAGCAGTACTTC	CASSLRAGSSYEQYF
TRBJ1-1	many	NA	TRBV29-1	TGCAGCGGGGGTGGGTCGCGGAACACTGAAGCTTTCTTT	CSGGGSRNTEAFF
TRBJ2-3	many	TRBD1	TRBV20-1	TGCAGTGGGGACAGGGGTGATTCAGATACGCAGTATTTT	CSGDRGDSDTQYF
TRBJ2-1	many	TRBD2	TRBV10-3	TGTGCCATCAGATCGGGGGGCTCCTACAATGAGCAGTTCTTC	CAIRSGGSYNEQFF
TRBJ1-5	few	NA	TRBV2	TGTGCCAGCAGTTCCGTGAGACGGCCCCAGCATTTT	CASSSVRRPQHF
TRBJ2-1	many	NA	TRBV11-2	TGTGCCAGCAGCTTAGAACTCTTCAATGAGCAGTTCTTC	CASSLELFNEQFF
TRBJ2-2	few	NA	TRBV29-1	TGCAGCGTGTGGGAACTAGCGAACACCGGGGAGCTGTTTTTT	CSVWELANTGELFF
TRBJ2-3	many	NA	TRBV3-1	TGTGCCAGCAACCAGGGTGGGCCCGTCGGGGCAGATACGCAGTATTTT	CASNQGGPVGADTQYF
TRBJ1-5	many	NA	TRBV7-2	TGTGCCAGCAGCTTAGAATTGGTCTCTCAGCCCCAGCATTTT	CASSLELVSQPQHF
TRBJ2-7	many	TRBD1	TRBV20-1	TGCAGTGCTTCCCGACAGGGAACCTACGAGCAGTACTTC	CSASRQGTYEQYF
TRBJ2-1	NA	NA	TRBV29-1	TGCAGCGTCGTATCCCAGGGTGAGCAGTTCTTC	CSVVSQGEQFF
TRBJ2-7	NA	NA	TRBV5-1	TGCGCCAGCAGCGCAACAGTAGTCTCCACCTACGAGCAGTACTTC	CASSATVVSTYEQYF
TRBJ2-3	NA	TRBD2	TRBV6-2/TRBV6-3	TGTGCCAGCAGTACAAGGCGGGAGTTCACAGATACGCAGTATTTT	CASSTRREFTDTQYF
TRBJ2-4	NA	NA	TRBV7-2	TGTGCCAGCAGCTTAGAGCTAGCGATAGCCAAAAACATTCAGTACTTC	CASSLELAIAKNIQYF
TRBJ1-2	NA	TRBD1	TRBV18	TGTGCCAGCTCACAACCGGGACAGGAACCCTATGGCTACACCTTC	CASSQPGQEPYGYTF
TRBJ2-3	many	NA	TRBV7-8	TGTGCCAGCAGCTTATTGGGGGGACTGAGCACAGATACGCAGTATTTT	CASSLLGGLSTDTQYF
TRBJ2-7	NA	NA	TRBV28	TGTGCCACAAAAAGACAGGGAGGCGGCCACGAGCAGTACTTC	CATKRQGGGHEQYF
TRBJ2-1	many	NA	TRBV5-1	TGCGCCAGCAGCTTGGCCGAATCAAATGAGCAGTTCTTC	CASSLAESNEQFF
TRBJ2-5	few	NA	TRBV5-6	TGTGCCAGCAGCTTTAATCCTCAAGAGACCCAGTACTTC	CASSFNPQETQYF
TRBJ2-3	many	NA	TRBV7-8	TGTGCCAGCAGCTTATCGCCGGAGACGAGAGATACGCAGTATTTT	CASSLSPETRDTQYF
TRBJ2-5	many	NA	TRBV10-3	TGTGCCATCGGAGAGGGAGAGACCCAGTACTTC	CAIGEGETQYF
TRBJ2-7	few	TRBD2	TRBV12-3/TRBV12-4	TGTGCCAGCAGTCTTTCTAGCGGGAGCAGGTACGAGCAGTACTTC	CASSLSSGSRYEQYF
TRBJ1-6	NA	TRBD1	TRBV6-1	TGTGCCAGCAAGAGGGGGCCTTCACCCCTCCACTTT	CASKRGPSPLHF
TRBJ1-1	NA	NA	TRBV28	TGTGCCAGCAGTTACTCCCTGGACAGCCGGAACACTGAAGCTTTCTTT	CASSYSLDSRNTEAFF
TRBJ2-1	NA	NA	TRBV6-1	TGTGCCAGCAGTCGAAGAGTAGGTGAGCAGTTCTTC	CASSRRVGEQFF
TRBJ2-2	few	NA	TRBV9	TGTGCCAGCGGGCTTCTAGGGACCGGGGAGCTGTTTTTT	CASGLLGTGELFF
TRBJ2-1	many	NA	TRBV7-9	TGTGCCAGCAGCTTAGGTGGGGGCTCTAGCTCCTACAATGAGCAGTTCTTC	CASSLGGGSSSYNEQFF
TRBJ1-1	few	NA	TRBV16	TGTGCCAGCAGCCAATTCGGCGGGCCGAACACTGAAGCTTTCTTT	CASSQFGGPNTEAFF
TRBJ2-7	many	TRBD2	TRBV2	TGTGCCAGCAGTGGCGGGAGGGGAGGTTACAAGCAGTACTTC	CASSGGRGGYKQYF
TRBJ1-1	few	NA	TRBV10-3	TGTGCCATCAGGCTGAGTATGAACACTGAAGCTTTCTTT	CAIRLSMNTEAFF
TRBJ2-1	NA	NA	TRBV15	TGTGCCACCAGCAGATACAATGAGCAGTTCTTC	CATSRYNEQFF
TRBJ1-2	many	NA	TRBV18	TGTGCCAGCTCACCACCAGGACGGAACTATGGCTACACCTTC	CASSPPGRNYGYTF